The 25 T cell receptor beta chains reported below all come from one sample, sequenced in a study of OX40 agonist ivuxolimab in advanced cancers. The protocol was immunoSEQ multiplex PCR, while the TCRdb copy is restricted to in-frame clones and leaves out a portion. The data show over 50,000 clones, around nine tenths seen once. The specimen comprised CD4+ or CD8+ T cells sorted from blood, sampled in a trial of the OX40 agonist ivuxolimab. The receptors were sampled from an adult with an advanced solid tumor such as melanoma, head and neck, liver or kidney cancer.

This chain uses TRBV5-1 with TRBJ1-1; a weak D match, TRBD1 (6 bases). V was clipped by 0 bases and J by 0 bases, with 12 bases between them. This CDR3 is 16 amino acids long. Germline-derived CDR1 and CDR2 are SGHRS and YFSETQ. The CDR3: CASSLAQGSLNTEAFF. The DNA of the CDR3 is TGCGCCAGCAGCTTGGCCCAGGGGTCCCTGAACACTGAAGCTTTCTTT.

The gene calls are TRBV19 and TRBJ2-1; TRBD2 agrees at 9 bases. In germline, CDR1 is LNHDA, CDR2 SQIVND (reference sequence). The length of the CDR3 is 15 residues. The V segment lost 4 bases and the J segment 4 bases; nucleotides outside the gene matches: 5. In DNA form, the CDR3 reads TGTGCCAGTAGTACCACTAGCGGGTCGTACAATGAGCAGTTCTTC. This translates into CASSTTSGSYNEQFF.

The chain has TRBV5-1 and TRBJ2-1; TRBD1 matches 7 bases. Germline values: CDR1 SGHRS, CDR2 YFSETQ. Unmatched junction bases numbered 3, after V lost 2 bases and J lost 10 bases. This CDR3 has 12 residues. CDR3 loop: CASSLDRVEQFF. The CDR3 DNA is TGCGCCAGCAGCTTAGACAGGGTAGAGCAGTTCTTC.

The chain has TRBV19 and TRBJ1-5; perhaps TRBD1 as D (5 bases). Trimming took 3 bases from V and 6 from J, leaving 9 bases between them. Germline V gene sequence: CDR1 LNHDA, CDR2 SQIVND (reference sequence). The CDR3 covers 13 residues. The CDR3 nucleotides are TGTGCCAGTAGTATTTTGGACACTCAGCCCCAGCATTTT. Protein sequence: CASSILDTQPQHF. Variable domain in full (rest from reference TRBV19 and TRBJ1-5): DGGITQSPKYLFRKEGQNVTLSCEQNLNHDAMYWYRQDPGQGLRLIYYSQIVNDFQKGDIAEGYSVSREKKESFPLTVTSAQKNPTAFYLCASSILDTQPQHFGDGTRLSIL.

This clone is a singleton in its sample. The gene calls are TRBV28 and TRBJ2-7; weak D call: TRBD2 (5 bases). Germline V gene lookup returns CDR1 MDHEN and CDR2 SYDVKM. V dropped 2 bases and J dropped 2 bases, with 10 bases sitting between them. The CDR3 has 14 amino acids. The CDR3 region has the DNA TGTGCCAGCAGTTTAGGGAGCGGTGCCTACGAGCAGTACTTC. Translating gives CASSLGSGAYEQYF.

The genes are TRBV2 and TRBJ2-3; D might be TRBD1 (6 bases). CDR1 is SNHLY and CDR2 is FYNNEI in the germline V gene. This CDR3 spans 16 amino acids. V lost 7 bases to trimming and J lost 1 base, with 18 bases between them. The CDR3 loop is CASTTKGGARTDTQYF. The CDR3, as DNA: TGTGCCAGCACCACGAAAGGGGGAGCCCGCACAGATACGCAGTATTTT.

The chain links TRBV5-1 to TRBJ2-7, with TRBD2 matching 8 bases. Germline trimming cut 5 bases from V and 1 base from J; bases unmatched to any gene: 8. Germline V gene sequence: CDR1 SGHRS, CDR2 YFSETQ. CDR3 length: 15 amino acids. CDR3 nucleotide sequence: TGCGCCAGCAGTGTTTCTAGCGGGTATTCCTACGAGCAGTACTTC. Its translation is CASSVSSGYSYEQYF.

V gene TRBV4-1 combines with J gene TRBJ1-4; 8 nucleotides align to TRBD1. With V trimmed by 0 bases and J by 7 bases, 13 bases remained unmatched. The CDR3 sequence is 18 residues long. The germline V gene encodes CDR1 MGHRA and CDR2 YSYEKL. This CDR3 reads CASSQDKEGQGAGEKLFF. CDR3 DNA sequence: TGCGCCAGCAGCCAAGATAAAGAGGGCCAGGGGGCGGGTGAAAAACTGTTTTTT.

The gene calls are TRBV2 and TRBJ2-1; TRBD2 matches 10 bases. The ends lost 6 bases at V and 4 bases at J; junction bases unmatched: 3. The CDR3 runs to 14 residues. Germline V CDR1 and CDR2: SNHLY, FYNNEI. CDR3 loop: CASSTSGTYNEQFF. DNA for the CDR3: TGTGCCAGCAGCACTAGCGGGACATACAATGAGCAGTTCTTC.

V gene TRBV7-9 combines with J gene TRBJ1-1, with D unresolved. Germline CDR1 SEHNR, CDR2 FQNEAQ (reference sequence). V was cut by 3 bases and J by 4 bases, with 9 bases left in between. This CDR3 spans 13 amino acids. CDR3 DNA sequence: TGTGCCAGCAGCTTCCCAGCCCCCACTGAAGCTTTCTTT. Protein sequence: CASSFPAPTEAFF.

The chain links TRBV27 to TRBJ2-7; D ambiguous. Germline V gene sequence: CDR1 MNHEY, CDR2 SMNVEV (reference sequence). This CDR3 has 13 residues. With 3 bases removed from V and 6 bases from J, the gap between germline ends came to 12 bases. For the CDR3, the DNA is TGTGCCAGCAGTTTTTCGGTGGTCGGCGAGCAGTACTTC. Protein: CASSFSVVGEQYF.

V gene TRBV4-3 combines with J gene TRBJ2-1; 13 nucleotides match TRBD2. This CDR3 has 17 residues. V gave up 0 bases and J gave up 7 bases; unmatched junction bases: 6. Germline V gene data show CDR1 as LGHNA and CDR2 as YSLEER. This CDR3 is CASSQDGGTSGNNEQFF. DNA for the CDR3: TGCGCCAGCAGCCAAGATGGGGGGACTAGCGGGAATAATGAGCAGTTCTTC.

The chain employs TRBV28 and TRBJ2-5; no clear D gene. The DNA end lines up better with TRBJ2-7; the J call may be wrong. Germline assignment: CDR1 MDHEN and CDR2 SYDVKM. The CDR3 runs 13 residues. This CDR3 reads CASSWTSSYEQYF. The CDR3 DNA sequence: TGTGCCAGCAGTTGGACCAGCTCCTACGAGCAGTACTTC.

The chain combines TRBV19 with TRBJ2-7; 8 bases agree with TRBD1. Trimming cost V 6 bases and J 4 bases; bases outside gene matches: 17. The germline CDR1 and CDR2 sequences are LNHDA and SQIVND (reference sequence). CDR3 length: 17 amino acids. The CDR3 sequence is CASSLIHRDRLPYEQYF. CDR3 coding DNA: TGTGCCAGTAGCCTAATCCACCGGGACAGGCTCCCTTACGAGCAGTACTTC.

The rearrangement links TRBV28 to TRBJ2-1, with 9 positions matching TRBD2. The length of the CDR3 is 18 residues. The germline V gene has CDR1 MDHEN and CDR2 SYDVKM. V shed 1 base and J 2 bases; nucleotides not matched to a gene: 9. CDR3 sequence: CASSLFGGREGAYNEQFF. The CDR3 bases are TGTGCCAGCAGTTTATTCGGCGGGCGGGAGGGCGCCTACAATGAGCAGTTCTTC.

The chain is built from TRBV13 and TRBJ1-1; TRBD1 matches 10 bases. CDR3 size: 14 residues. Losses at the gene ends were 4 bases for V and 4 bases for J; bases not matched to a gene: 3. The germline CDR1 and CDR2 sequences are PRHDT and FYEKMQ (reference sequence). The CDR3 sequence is CASSYRDRGTEAFF. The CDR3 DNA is TGTGCCAGCAGCTACCGGGACAGGGGCACTGAAGCTTTCTTT.

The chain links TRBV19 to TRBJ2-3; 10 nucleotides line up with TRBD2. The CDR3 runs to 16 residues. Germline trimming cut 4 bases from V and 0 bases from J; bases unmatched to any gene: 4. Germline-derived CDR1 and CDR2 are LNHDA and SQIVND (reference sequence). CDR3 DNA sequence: TGTGCCAGTAGTAAGCTAGCGGGAGTAAGCACAGATACGCAGTATTTT. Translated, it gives CASSKLAGVSTDTQYF. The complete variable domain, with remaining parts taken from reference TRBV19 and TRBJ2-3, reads DGGITQSPKYLFRKEGQNVTLSCEQNLNHDAMYWYRQDPGQGLRLIYYSQIVNDFQKGDIAEGYSVSREKKESFPLTVTSAQKNPTAFYLCASSKLAGVSTDTQYFGPGTRLTVL.

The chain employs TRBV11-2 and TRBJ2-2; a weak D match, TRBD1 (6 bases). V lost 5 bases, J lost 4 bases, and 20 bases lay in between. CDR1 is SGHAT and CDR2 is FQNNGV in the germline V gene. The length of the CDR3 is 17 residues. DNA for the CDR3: TGTGCCAGCAGCCTAAGGCGGTCCTTAGGGGGCACCGGGGAGCTGTTTTTT. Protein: CASSLRRSLGGTGELFF.

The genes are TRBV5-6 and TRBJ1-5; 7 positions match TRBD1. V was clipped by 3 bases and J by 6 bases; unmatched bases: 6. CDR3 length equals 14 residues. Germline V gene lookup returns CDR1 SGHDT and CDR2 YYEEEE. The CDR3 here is CASSSGQIAQPQHF. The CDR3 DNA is TGTGCCAGCAGCTCGGGACAGATAGCTCAGCCCCAGCATTTT.

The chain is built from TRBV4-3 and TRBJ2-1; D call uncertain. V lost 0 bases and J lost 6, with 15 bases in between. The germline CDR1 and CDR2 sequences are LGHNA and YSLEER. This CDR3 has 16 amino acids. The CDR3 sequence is CASSQDLRNPLNEQFF. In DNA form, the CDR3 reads TGCGCCAGCAGCCAAGACCTCCGAAACCCCCTCAATGAGCAGTTCTTC.

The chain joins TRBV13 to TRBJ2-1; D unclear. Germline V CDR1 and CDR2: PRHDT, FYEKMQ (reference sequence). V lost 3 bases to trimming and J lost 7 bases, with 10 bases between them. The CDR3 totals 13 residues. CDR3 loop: CASSFSGRNEQFF. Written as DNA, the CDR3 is TGTGCCAGCAGCTTTTCCGGGCGGAATGAGCAGTTCTTC.

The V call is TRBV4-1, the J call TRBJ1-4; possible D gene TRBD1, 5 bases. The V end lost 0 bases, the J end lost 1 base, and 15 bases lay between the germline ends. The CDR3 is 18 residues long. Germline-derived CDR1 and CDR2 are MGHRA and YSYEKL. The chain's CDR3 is CASSQDLSREETNEKLFF. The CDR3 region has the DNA TGCGCCAGCAGCCAAGATCTTTCCAGGGAGGAAACTAATGAAAAACTGTTTTTT.

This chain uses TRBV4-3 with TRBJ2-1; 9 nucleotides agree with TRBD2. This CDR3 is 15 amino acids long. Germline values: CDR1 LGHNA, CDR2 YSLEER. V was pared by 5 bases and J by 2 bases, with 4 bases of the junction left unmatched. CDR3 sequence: CASSAAGGPYNEQFF. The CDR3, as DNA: TGCGCCAGCAGCGCAGCGGGAGGACCCTACAATGAGCAGTTCTTC.

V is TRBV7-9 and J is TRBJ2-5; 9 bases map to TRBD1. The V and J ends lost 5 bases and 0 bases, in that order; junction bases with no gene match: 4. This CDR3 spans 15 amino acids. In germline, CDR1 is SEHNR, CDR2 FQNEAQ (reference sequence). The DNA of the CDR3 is TGTGCCAGCAGCCACCGGGACAGGGACCAAGAGACCCAGTACTTC. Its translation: CASSHRDRDQETQYF.

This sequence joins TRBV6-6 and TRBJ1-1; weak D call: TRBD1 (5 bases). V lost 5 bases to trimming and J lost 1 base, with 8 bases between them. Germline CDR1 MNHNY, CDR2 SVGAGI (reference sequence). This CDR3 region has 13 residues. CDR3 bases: TGTGCCAGCAGTCTGACAGAGAACACTGAAGCTTTCTTT. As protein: CASSLTENTEAFF.